These 22 T cell receptor beta chains were all obtained from the same sample, sequenced in a study of T cells after posttransplantation cyclophosphamide listed by TCRdb under 2016. Library preparation used the immunoSEQ multiplex PCR assay. Here the immuneACCESS table is served through TCRdb, limited to in-frame sequences with V and J called. Missing clones are a known gap in these copies; in checked studies unresolved V genes cover under half, and the rest lacks a known reason. Recorded for this sample are around 10,000 clones; around four fifths of them occurred a single time. The leading ten clones occupy 15% of the sample. The treatment or condition label of this sample denotes: high-dose cyclophosphamide on days +3 and +4 as single-agent GVHD prophylaxis. Patients in the PTCy group got busulfan and fludarabine conditioning, a marrow graft from a related or unrelated donor, and cyclophosphamide on days +3 and +4.

The sample consisted of PBMCs, taken 1,700 to 2,000 days after allogeneic stem cell transplant with posttransplant cyclophosphamide. These TCRs come from a female patient aged 45 to 65 who received an allogeneic stem cell transplant from a related donor, was CMV-positive, and had no GVHD. After a transplant, some of the T cells may come from the graft donor.

The chain employs TRBV4-1 and TRBJ2-3; D remains ambiguous. In germline, CDR1 is MGHRA, CDR2 YSYEKL. The length of the CDR3 is 14 residues. The ends were cut back, 0 bases at V and 5 bases at J, with 9 bases in the middle. CDR3 DNA sequence: TGCGCCAGCAGCCAAGATACGCCGAGAGATACGCAGTATTTT. Translating it yields CASSQDTPRDTQYF.

V usage is TRBV28 and J usage is TRBJ1-3; D remains ambiguous. Germline lookup yields CDR1 MDHEN and CDR2 SYDVKM. V gave up 8 bases and J gave up 2 bases, with 16 bases separating them. The CDR3 is made up of 15 amino acids. In DNA form, the CDR3 reads TGTGCCAGCCTAGCCGCCATGAGGGCTGGAAACACCATATATTTT. This encodes CASLAAMRAGNTIYF.

J is TRBJ2-5 and V is TRBV5-6; TRBD1 agrees at 9 bases. The CDR3 runs to 14 residues. V lost 5 bases to trimming and J lost 4 bases; unmatched junction nucleotides: 6. CDR1 and CDR2 from the germline V gene are SGHDT and YYEEEE. CDR3 nucleotides: TGTGCCAGCAGGGACAGGGGCCAATTAGAGACCCAGTACTTC. Amino acid sequence: CASRDRGQLETQYF.

This clone occurred once. The rearrangement joins TRBV5-1 to TRBJ1-1; possibly TRBD1 for D (6 bases). CDR1 and CDR2 (germline): SGHRS, YFSETQ. Trimming shortened V by 6 bases and J by 2 bases, and 17 bases separated the two germline ends. The CDR3 consists of 15 residues. DNA of the CDR3: TGCGCCAGCACATCCGCCGGGACATTAAACACTGAAGCTTTCTTT. Residues: CASTSAGTLNTEAFF.

The chain uses TRBV6-4 and TRBJ2-2, with TRBD1 as a possible D gene (6 bases). The CDR3 is 16 amino acids. V was trimmed by 4 bases and J by 3 bases, leaving 15 bases between them. From germline, CDR1 is MRHNA and CDR2 SNTAGT. This CDR3 reads CASSVQGPPYTGELFF. The CDR3 region has the DNA TGTGCCAGCAGTGTCCAGGGGCCCCCATACACCGGGGAGCTGTTTTTT.

This chain connects TRBV4-1 to TRBJ2-7; 10 nucleotides align to TRBD1. The ends lost 4 bases at V and 2 bases at J; junction bases unmatched: 8. Germline assignment: CDR1 MGHRA and CDR2 YSYEKL. This CDR3 is built from 16 residues. The CDR3 nucleotides are TGCGCCAGCAGCCTACTATCCGGACAGGGGGCCTACGAGCAGTACTTC. It is translated as CASSLLSGQGAYEQYF.

This clone has more than one count but fewer than ten. CDR3 sequence (DNA): TGCGCCAGCAGCCCCGGGACAGGACTGGGGGAGACCCAGTACTTC. Encoded protein: CASSPGTGLGETQYF. The V and J genes are TRBV4-1 and TRBJ2-5, with 8 bases aligning to TRBD1. Trimming removed 4 bases from V and 5 bases from J; junction bases left unmatched: 9. Germline V CDR1 and CDR2: MGHRA, YSYEKL. The length of the CDR3 is 15 residues.

This chain links TRBV19 with TRBJ2-2; D is unresolved. The CDR3 runs 13 residues. The germline V gene encodes CDR1 LNHDA and CDR2 SQIVND (reference sequence). The V and J ends lost 1 base and 8 bases respectively, with 8 bases between them. CDR3 in DNA: TGTGCCAGTAGTATAGGACTCCTTGGGGAGCTGTTTTTT. It yields the protein CASSIGLLGELFF.

This chain uses TRBV27 with TRBJ2-1; 7 bases are a match to TRBD2. The CDR3 totals 15 residues. V shed 5 bases and J 0 bases; nucleotides not matched to a gene: 4. CDR1 and CDR2 (germline): MNHEY, SMNVEV (reference sequence). The CDR3 region is CASSAREASYNEQFF. The CDR3 region has the DNA TGTGCCAGCAGTGCCCGGGAGGCCTCCTACAATGAGCAGTTCTTC.

The CDR3 bases are TGTGCCAGCAGCTTAGAAGAGAGCCTCTATGGCTACACCTTC. Protein sequence: CASSLEESLYGYTF. This rearrangement joins TRBV11-2 to TRBJ1-2; no firm D call. From germline, CDR1 is SGHAT and CDR2 FQNNGV. Trimming stripped 0 bases from V and 4 bases from J, with 9 bases between. CDR3 length equals 14 residues.

This clone was counted only a few times. The chain couples TRBV11-3 to TRBJ2-1; 12 bases map to TRBD2. Germline V gene lookup returns CDR1 SGHNT and CDR2 YENEEA. The V segment lost 5 bases and the J segment 4 bases; nucleotides outside the gene matches: 3. The CDR3 runs 15 residues. CDR3 sequence reads: CASSLAGGDYNEQFF. The CDR3 bases are TGTGCCAGCAGCCTAGCGGGAGGGGATTACAATGAGCAGTTCTTC.

This clone was detected only once. CDR3 in amino acids: CASSKRGTRGRVNEQFF. In DNA form, the CDR3 reads TGTGCCAGCAGCAAGCGGGGGACTCGGGGGAGGGTAAATGAGCAGTTCTTC. J is TRBJ2-1 and V is TRBV21-1; TRBD2, the table's D call, was not compared with the DNA. TRBV21-1 corresponds to a pseudogene. There are 17 residues in the CDR3.

This chain links TRBV28 with TRBJ2-2, with 9 bases that match TRBD2. Unmatched junction bases numbered 6, after V lost 2 bases and J lost 5 bases. The CDR3 length is 16 residues. Germline V gene data show CDR1 as MDHEN and CDR2 as SYDVKM. CDR3: CASSLSGRSWTGELFF. The CDR3 DNA is TGTGCCAGCAGTTTAAGCGGGAGGAGTTGGACCGGGGAGCTGTTTTTT. Looking up the rest from reference TRBV28 and TRBJ2-2 gives the full variable domain: DVKVTQSSRYLVKRTGEKVFLECVQDMDHENMFWYRQDPGLGLRLIYFSYDVKMKEKGDIPEGYSVSREKKERFSLILESASTNQTSMYLCASSLSGRSWTGELFFGEGSRLTVL.

This sequence joins TRBV28 and TRBJ2-5; 10 bases line up with TRBD2. The CDR3 length is 17 residues. Germline CDR1 reads MDHEN; CDR2 reads SYDVKM. The V gene end was trimmed by 2 bases and the J gene end by 5 bases; junction bases not matched to a gene: 11. CDR3 in amino acids: CASSLVLLAGEEETQYF. The CDR3 DNA reads TGTGCCAGCAGTTTAGTGTTGCTAGCGGGAGAGGAGGAGACCCAGTACTTC.

The rearrangement uses TRBV7-9 and TRBJ2-7, with D possibly being TRBD2 (5 bases). This CDR3 spans 13 amino acids. CDR1 is SEHNR, CDR2 FQNEAQ, per germline (reference sequence). V lost 3 bases, J lost 0 bases, and 6 bases lay in between. In nucleotides, the CDR3 is TGTGCCAGCAGCTTTGGGAGCTCCTACGAGCAGTACTTC. Encoded protein: CASSFGSSYEQYF.

The gene calls are TRBV11-3 and TRBJ2-2, with D possibly matching TRBD2 (5 bases). From germline, CDR1 is SGHNT and CDR2 YENEEA. The CDR3 extends over 14 amino acids. The V end was cut by 7 bases, the J end by 5 bases, with 14 bases between. The CDR3 here is CASTTTPGTGELFF. Written as DNA, the CDR3 is TGTGCCAGCACCACAACCCCGGGGACCGGGGAGCTGTTTTTT.

V gene TRBV7-7 combines with J gene TRBJ2-5, with TRBD2 as a possible D gene (7 bases). The CDR3 is made up of 17 amino acids. Germline V gene lookup returns CDR1 SSHAT and CDR2 FNYEAQ (reference sequence). V lost 0 bases, J lost 5 bases, and 19 bases lay in between. CDR3 amino acids: CASSLAPVGGGGETQYF. CDR3 nucleotide sequence: TGTGCCAGCAGCTTAGCCCCCGTGGGCGGGGGCGGGGAGACCCAGTACTTC.

The chain links TRBV7-3 to TRBJ2-1; 9 bases match TRBD2. Germline CDR1 and CDR2: SGHTA and FQGTGA. The CDR3 is made up of 15 amino acids. V lost 3 bases, J lost 3 bases, and 3 bases stayed unmatched. The CDR3 DNA reads as TGTGCCAGCAGCTTTAGCGGGAGTTTCTACAATGAGCAGTTCTTC. Translating it yields CASSFSGSFYNEQFF.

The CDR3: CASSLDRYEQYF. The CDR3 DNA reads TGCGCCAGCAGCTTGGATAGATACGAGCAGTACTTC. V and J are TRBV5-1 and TRBJ2-7; D remains ambiguous. The CDR3 has 12 residues. Germline V gene data show CDR1 as SGHRS and CDR2 as YFSETQ. Trimming cost V 0 bases and J 4 bases, with 5 bases left between them.

The V gene is TRBV6-5, the J gene TRBJ2-1, with 11 bases identical to TRBD2. CDR3 length equals 15 residues. V lost 6 bases to trimming and J lost 6 bases; unmatched junction nucleotides: 7. Germline V CDR1 and CDR2: MNHEY, SVGAGI. The DNA of the CDR3 is TGTGCCAGCAGACACACTAGCGGGAGCGGCAATGAGCAGTTCTTC. Its translation: CASRHTSGSGNEQFF.

This clone was found once. The chain is built from TRBV7-3 and TRBJ1-3, with 7 bases aligning to TRBD1. The CDR3 is 13 amino acids. Germline values: CDR1 SGHTA, CDR2 FQGTGA. After removal of 5 bases from V and 9 bases from J, the junction contained 7 bases not matched to a gene. CDR3 bases: TGTGCCAGCAGCAGCCGACAGGGAGGCACCATATATTTT. Translating it yields CASSSRQGGTIYF.

The table lists this clone with a few counts. This chain links TRBV6-1 with TRBJ1-4; a possible D gene is TRBD1 (5 bases). The CDR3 loop spans 15 amino acids. V lost 0 bases, J lost 3 bases, and 8 bases lay in between. Per the germline V gene, CDR1 is MNHNS and CDR2 is SASEGT. CDR3 loop: CASSEAGGANEKLFF. CDR3 in DNA: TGTGCCAGCAGTGAAGCGGGGGGGGCTAATGAAAAACTGTTTTTT.